This T cell receptor beta chain was obtained from a study of blood T cell repertoires in COVID-19. The data were produced by immunoSEQ multiplex PCR, yet TCRdb's version contains in-frame clones alone and is incomplete. The sample lists about 82,000 clones; around 88% were seen once. The V gene's germline CDR1 is KGHSH and CDR2 LQKENI. This CDR3 has 15 amino acids. Trimming left V 6 bases short and J 4 bases short, with 17 bases between. Allocation to cohorts depended on clinical history reported by the participants. This receptor was identified in a woman aged 50 to 65 with acute COVID-19. This chain links TRBV18 with TRBJ2-3; D may be TRBD2 (6 bases). Sequencing was done on a sample of PBMCs or T cells enriched from blood (not recorded which). The CDR3 coding sequence is TGTGCCAGCTCTCCCCACCACGGGGGAGCAGATACGCAGTATTTT. Translation gives CASSPHHGGADTQYF. Supplemented by reference TRBV18 and TRBJ2-3, the full variable domain reads NAGVMQNPRHLVRRRGQEARLRCSPMKGHSHVYWYRQLPEEGLKFMVYLQKENIIDESGMPKERFSAEFPKEGPSILRIQQVVRGDSAAYFCASSPHHGGADTQYFGPGTRLTVL.